This entry features one T cell receptor (beta chain) sequence. This record comes from a study of T-cell memory formation after mild COVID-19. TCRdb reprocessed the 5' RACE reads with MiXCR, giving one entry per CDR3 protein. The sample consists of approximately 450,000 distinct CDR3 sequences, about 18% of them appearing once. The CDR3 is made up of 12 amino acids. CDR1 SNHLY and CDR2 FYNNEI come from the germline V gene. V gave up 6 bases and J gave up 10 bases; unmatched junction bases: 5. The sample consisted of PBMCs or a T cell subset sorted from them (not recorded which). This clonotype was sampled from an adult woman who had mild COVID-19 (a few samples of this study predate the infection). Cell type and time point are not known. J is TRBJ2-1 and V is TRBV2; 8 bases map to TRBD2. In nucleotides, the CDR3 is TGTGCCAGCAGGGTACTAGCGGAGGAGCAGTTCTTC. This encodes CASRVLAEEQFF.